This passage covers 22 T cell receptor beta chains from one sample sequenced in a study of T cell changes during pregnancy in multiple sclerosis. The assay was immunoSEQ multiplex PCR, and TCRdb's table has in-frame clones only and misses some. The repertoire holds about 36,000 clones, with about 90% as singletons. Sample: CD4+ T cells from peripheral blood mononuclear cells, taken after pregnancy. These receptors came from a female donor with multiple sclerosis, enrolled in a pregnancy study.

The chain carries TRBV5-1 and TRBJ2-1; 11 nucleotides agree with TRBD2. The germline V gene has CDR1 SGHRS and CDR2 YFSETQ. Trimming removed 2 bases from V and 7 bases from J; junction bases left unmatched: 5. The CDR3 totals 15 residues. The CDR3 DNA reads TGCGCCAGCAGCTTCGGGACTAGCGGTCAAAATGAGCAGTTCTTC. Protein: CASSFGTSGQNEQFF.

CDR3 loop: CASSPRQTLGTEAFF. The CDR3, as DNA: TGTGCCAGCTCACCAAGACAGACCCTTGGCACTGAAGCTTTCTTT. The chain joins TRBV18 to TRBJ1-1, with a weak D call TRBD1 (5 bases). Germline loops: CDR1 KGHSH, CDR2 LQKENI. Trimming took off 2 bases at V and 4 bases at J, with 14 bases between the two ends. This CDR3 contains 15 residues.

This chain connects TRBV6-5 to TRBJ1-6; 7 bases fit TRBD1. With 5 bases clipped from V and 10 bases from J, the junction kept 11 bases outside the gene matches. Germline CDR1 and CDR2: MNHEY and SVGAGI. This CDR3 has 15 residues. For the CDR3, the DNA is TGTGCCAGCAGTCAAGGGACAGTGAGGGAGTCACCCCTCCACTTT. This codes for CASSQGTVRESPLHF.

The J gene is TRBJ1-1, the V gene TRBV12-5; 9 bases match TRBD1. With 6 bases clipped from V and 6 bases from J, the junction kept 11 bases outside the gene matches. The CDR3 spans 15 residues. Germline lookup yields CDR1 LGHNT and CDR2 FRNRAP. CDR3 in amino acids: CASGPPGTGLAEAFF. The DNA for the CDR3 is TGTGCTAGTGGCCCTCCAGGGACAGGGCTGGCTGAAGCTTTCTTT.

The rearrangement joins TRBV7-8 to TRBJ2-7, with 13 bases that match TRBD2. CDR1 SGHVS and CDR2 FQNEAQ come from the germline V gene. With 7 bases clipped from V and 4 bases from J, the junction kept 10 bases outside the gene matches. The length of the CDR3 is 16 residues. As DNA, the CDR3 is TGTGCCAGCACCCCCTACCGACTAGCGGGAGGTTACGAGCAGTACTTC. Its protein product is CASTPYRLAGGYEQYF.

This rearrangement joins TRBV29-1 to TRBJ2-3; D might be TRBD2 (7 bases). The CDR3 has 14 residues. Germline values: CDR1 SQVTM, CDR2 ANQGSEA. Trimming left V 4 bases short and J 5 bases short, with 16 bases between. The CDR3: CSVGGGRGGDTQYF. The CDR3 DNA reads TGCAGCGTTGGAGGCGGGAGAGGGGGAGATACGCAGTATTTT.

The chain has TRBV2 and TRBJ1-2; weak D call: TRBD1 (6 bases). This CDR3 contains 15 residues. V lost 2 bases to trimming and J lost 6 bases, with 16 bases between them. From germline, CDR1 is SNHLY and CDR2 FYNNEI. The CDR3 here is CASSEIGGGADGYTF. DNA of the CDR3: TGTGCCAGCAGTGAAATAGGCGGGGGGGCGGATGGCTACACCTTC.

J is TRBJ2-1 and V is TRBV11-2; 11 nucleotides line up with TRBD2. This CDR3 has 17 residues. Trimming removed 1 base from V and 8 bases from J; junction bases left unmatched: 10. The V gene's germline CDR1 is SGHAT and CDR2 FQNNGV. The CDR3 region has the DNA TGTGCCAGCAGCTTAGCCGCCTTTAGCGGGGGGGCCTATGAGCAGTTCTTC. This codes for CASSLAAFSGGAYEQFF.

The chain is built from TRBV7-8 and TRBJ1-5, with 8 bases aligning to TRBD1. CDR1 is SGHVS and CDR2 is FQNEAQ in the germline V gene. The CDR3 runs to 15 residues. V lost 4 bases to trimming and J lost 3 bases; unmatched junction nucleotides: 5. As DNA, the CDR3 is TGTGCCAGCAGCTCCGTGGGACAGGTCAATCAGCCCCAGCATTTT. The encoded protein is CASSSVGQVNQPQHF.

This clone was counted a single time. The rearrangement links TRBV10-3 to TRBJ2-7, with 7 positions matching TRBD2. This CDR3 comprises 15 residues. V gave up 0 bases and J gave up 6 bases; unmatched junction bases: 8. Germline V CDR1 and CDR2: ENHRY, SYGVKD. As DNA, the CDR3 is TGTGCCATCAGTGAGTCGACTAGCTCGGGACGCGAGCAGTACTTC. Its protein is CAISESTSSGREQYF.

The genes are TRBV6-5 and TRBJ1-1, with TRBD1 matching 9 bases. The CDR3 runs to 15 residues. CDR1 and CDR2 (germline): MNHEY, SVGAGI. Trimming cost V 2 bases and J 5 bases; bases outside gene matches: 6. The CDR3 loop is CASSYADRGGTEAFF. CDR3 DNA sequence: TGTGCCAGCAGTTACGCGGACAGGGGTGGGACTGAAGCTTTCTTT.

This clone was found once. This chain connects TRBV5-4 to TRBJ2-7, with 8 bases aligning to TRBD1. The CDR3 loop spans 15 amino acids. Trimming at V came to 4 bases and at J to 1 base, leaving 7 bases not matched to a gene. The germline CDR1 and CDR2 sequences are SGHNT and YYREEE (reference sequence). CDR3 amino acids: CASSPYTGGSYEQYF. The CDR3 coding sequence is TGTGCCAGCAGCCCGTATACAGGGGGGTCCTACGAGCAGTACTTC. Combining the CDR3 with reference TRBV5-4 and TRBJ2-7 gives the whole variable domain ETGVTQSPTHLIKTRGQQVTLRCSSQSGHNTVSWYQQALGQGPQFIFQYYREEENGRGNFPPRFSGLQFPNYSSELNVNALELDDSALYLCASSPYTGGSYEQYFGPGTRLTVT.

The chain combines TRBV28 with TRBJ2-3; 8 bases align to TRBD2. V lost 3 bases to trimming and J lost 6 bases; unmatched junction nucleotides: 23. In germline, CDR1 is MDHEN, CDR2 SYDVKM. The CDR3 is made up of 20 amino acids. The CDR3 protein is CASSLGVWSPKLAGRDTQYF. CDR3 in DNA: TGTGCCAGCAGTTTGGGAGTTTGGTCCCCTAAGCTAGCGGGCAGGGATACGCAGTATTTT. The whole variable domain, remainder taken from reference TRBV28 and TRBJ2-3, is DVKVTQSSRYLVKRTGEKVFLECVQDMDHENMFWYRQDPGLGLRLIYFSYDVKMKEKGDIPEGYSVSREKKERFSLILESASTNQTSMYLCASSLGVWSPKLAGRDTQYFGPGTRLTVL.

The chain links TRBV7-6 to TRBJ1-2; D is possibly TRBD1 (5 bases). The CDR3 length is 15 residues. Trimming took 1 base from V and 4 from J, leaving 13 bases between them. Per germline, CDR1 SGHVS and CDR2 FNYEAQ. This CDR3 is CASSLGSGGTYGYTF. As DNA, the CDR3 is TGTGCCAGCAGCTTAGGGTCCGGAGGGACCTATGGCTACACCTTC.

The gene calls are TRBV2 and TRBJ1-4; tentative D call: TRBD1 (6 bases). Germline V gene data show CDR1 as SNHLY and CDR2 as FYNNEI. Trimming removed 1 base at V and 8 bases at J, with 11 bases between. The CDR3 is made up of 14 amino acids. CDR3 in DNA: TGTGCCAGCAGTGAAGGGGGGCTCGGGGAAAAACTGTTTTTT. Protein: CASSEGGLGEKLFF.

The chain joins TRBV7-8 to TRBJ1-2; D perhaps matches TRBD1 (6 bases). Germline values: CDR1 SGHVS, CDR2 FQNEAQ. Trimming removed 1 base from V and 6 bases from J, with 9 bases in between. The CDR3 extends over 13 amino acids. The CDR3 DNA reads as TGTGCCAGCAGCTTAGACAGGGTGCATGGCTACACCTTC. Translation: CASSLDRVHGYTF.

The rearrangement joins TRBV5-1 to TRBJ2-3, with a weak D call TRBD1 (6 bases). This CDR3 spans 14 amino acids. CDR1 and CDR2 from the germline V gene are SGHRS and YFSETQ. Between the trimmed V and J ends, which lost 2 bases and 7 bases, there was a span of 14 bases. CDR3 in DNA: TGCGCCAGCAGCTTAACCCGGGACAAGTATACGCAGTATTTT. Protein: CASSLTRDKYTQYF.

CDR3 protein: CASRPLWGRETQYF. CDR3 DNA: TGTGCCAGCCGCCCGCTGTGGGGGCGCGAGACCCAGTACTTC. This chain uses TRBV7-2 with TRBJ2-5, with D perhaps TRBD1 (6 bases). The germline CDR1 and CDR2 sequences are SGHTA and FQGNSA. The CDR3 spans 14 residues. Trimming took 8 bases from V and 5 from J, leaving 18 bases between them.

The chain is built from TRBV7-3 and TRBJ2-7; 7 bases are a match to TRBD2. V was clipped by 0 bases and J by 3 bases; unmatched bases: 5. The CDR3 sequence is 15 residues long. Germline CDR1 SGHTA, CDR2 FQGTGA. Here the CDR3 DNA reads TGTGCCAGCAGCTTAACCGCAGGGAGGGTCTACGAGCAGTACTTC. It yields the protein CASSLTAGRVYEQYF.

The J gene is TRBJ2-5, the V gene TRBV5-8; D gene uncertain. With 4 bases removed from V and 5 bases from J, the gap between germline ends came to 12 bases. Germline lookup yields CDR1 SGHTS and CDR2 YDEGEE. The length of the CDR3 is 13 residues. CDR3 amino acids: CASSDSLSETQYF. CDR3 coding DNA: TGTGCCAGCAGCGACTCTCTGTCGGAGACCCAGTACTTC.

The rearrangement links TRBV5-1 to TRBJ2-3; 9 bases fit TRBD2. Germline CDR1 and CDR2: SGHRS and YFSETQ. V lost 1 base to trimming and J lost 0 bases; unmatched junction nucleotides: 3. The CDR3 loop spans 16 amino acids. CDR3 amino acids: CASSLLTSGSTDTQYF. CDR3 DNA sequence: TGCGCCAGCAGCTTGTTAACTAGCGGGAGCACAGATACGCAGTATTTT.

This clone came up once. CDR3 amino acids: CASSADAGKTQYF. As DNA, the CDR3 is TGTGCCAGCAGTGCCGACGCGGGGAAGACCCAGTACTTC. The chain joins TRBV6-1 to TRBJ2-5; D is possibly TRBD2 (6 bases). V was cut by 4 bases and J by 6 bases, with 12 bases left in between. CDR3 size: 13 residues. Germline assignment: CDR1 MNHNS and CDR2 SASEGT.